This is a list of T cell receptor beta chains from one sample in a study of cytomegalovirus exposure and HLA in healthy donors. Repertoires were generated with immunoSEQ multiplex PCR, while TCRdb's copy carries only in-frame clones and drops some. The top ten hold approximately 1.6% of the sample, which has 150,000 to 200,000 clones, about 81% seen once. Material for sequencing was PBMCs. The receptors here all came from a girl aged 10 to 17 in good health and CMV-seropositive. Both conserved end residues are part of each CDR3. The order of the fields is J gene, V gene, clone size, D gene, CDR3 DNA, CDR3 protein. The D gene is left open where the match is weak. Clone size, where shown, is once, few, many, or a class for clones that have expanded.

TRBJ1-1,TRBV6-5,once,-,TGTGCCAGCAGTCGCAGGGATTTCGGCTCTGAAGCTTTCTTT,CASSRRDFGSEAFF
TRBJ2-7,TRBV7-9,-,TRBD2,TGTGCCAGCAGCCCCCCGGGACTAGCTCCGAGAAATTTATACGAGCAGTACTTC,CASSPPGLAPRNLYEQYF
TRBJ1-2,TRBV7-3,-,TRBD1,TGTGCCAGCAGCTTAACGCCGAGACAGGGGGGTTTATCGGGCGGCTACACCTTC,CASSLTPRQGGLSGGYTF
TRBJ2-7,TRBV28,-,TRBD2,TGTGCCAGCAGTTTACTGGGGGGGGACCTCTACGAGCAGTACTTC,CASSLLGGDLYEQYF
TRBJ2-3,TRBV4-3,-,TRBD2,TGCGCCAGCAGCCCCCGGACTAGCGGGGGGGCCCGAGATACGCAGTATTTT,CASSPRTSGGARDTQYF
TRBJ2-3,TRBV7-6,-,-,TGTGCCAGCAGCGAAGATTTAGCGCCGACAGATACGCAGTATTTT,CASSEDLAPTDTQYF
TRBJ1-2,TRBV7-8,-,TRBD1,TGTGCCAGCAGCTTAGATCCCCGGACAGGGAACGGCTACACCTTC,CASSLDPRTGNGYTF
TRBJ2-7,TRBV7-3,-,TRBD1,TGTGCCAGCAGCCCAAAAACAGGGACAGTTACCTACGAGCAGTACTTC,CASSPKTGTVTYEQYF
TRBJ1-5,TRBV4-1,once,-,TGCGCCAGCAGGCCCTCGATCTCGGAGGGTCATCAGCCCCAGCATTTT,CASRPSISEGHQPQHF
TRBJ2-7,TRBV29-1,-,-,TGCAGCGCGCTCGAGGGCGAGCAGTACTTC,CSALEGEQYF
TRBJ2-7,TRBV4-2,few,TRBD2,TGTGCCAGCAGCCACGCGATGTACAGACTAGCGGGAATCTCCTACGAGCAGTACTTC,CASSHAMYRLAGISYEQYF
TRBJ2-5,TRBV29-1,once,TRBD1,TGCAGCGTTGAAAAAAGGACAGGGACGGGGGAGACCCAGTACTTC,CSVEKRTGTGETQYF
TRBJ2-3,TRBV9,-,TRBD2,TGTGCCAGCAGCGTGACTAGCGGGAGCACAGATACGCAGTATTTT,CASSVTSGSTDTQYF
TRBJ2-7,TRBV29-1,-,-,TGCAGCGTTCGGGGTTCCGAAGGCGGAGAGCAGTACTTC,CSVRGSEGGEQYF
TRBJ1-1,TRBV5-6,few,TRBD1,TGTGCCAGCAGCCCCATGCTGACAGGGGGAAACACTGAAGCTTTCTTT,CASSPMLTGGNTEAFF
TRBJ2-1,TRBV2,-,-,TGTGCCAGCAGCGCCGGGACTTACAATGAGCAGTTCTTC,CASSAGTYNEQFF
TRBJ2-1,TRBV15,-,TRBD2,TGTGCCACCAGCGGAGTAGCGGGAGTCAATTACAATGAGCAGTTCTTC,CATSGVAGVNYNEQFF
TRBJ2-5,TRBV5-1,-,-,TGCGCCAGCAGCGGGACACCCGAGTCCTTCCAAGAGACCCAGTACTTC,CASSGTPESFQETQYF
TRBJ2-2,TRBV5-1,-,TRBD1,TGCGCCAGCAGCTTGGCCGGGACAGGGGGACACGGGGAGCTGTTTTTT,CASSLAGTGGHGELFF
TRBJ2-1,TRBV5-1,-,-,TGCGCCAGCAGCTTAGCGAGACCCGAAGATGAGCAGTTCTTC,CASSLARPEDEQFF
TRBJ2-2,TRBV20-1,few,-,TGCAGTGCCCAGACGAGGGGGGAGCTGTTTTTT,CSAQTRGELFF
TRBJ2-5,TRBV7-3,-,-,TGTGCCAGCAGCTGGGCTCCGGGAAACCAAGAGACCCAGTACTTC,CASSWAPGNQETQYF
TRBJ1-1,TRBV7-9,-,-,TGTGCCAGCAGCTCTAGGGGGGGGTGGGGGACGAACACTGAAGCTTTCTTT,CASSSRGGWGTNTEAFF
TRBJ2-2,TRBV11-2,-,TRBD1,TGTGCCAGCAGCTTAGGGACAGGGGCCGGGGAGCTGTTTTTT,CASSLGTGAGELFF
TRBJ1-2,TRBV7-9,few,TRBD1,TGTGCCAGCAGCTCGTGGACAGGGTCGGGAATAGAATATGGCTACACCTTC,CASSSWTGSGIEYGYTF
TRBJ2-7,TRBV30,-,TRBD1,TGTGCCTGGGACAGGGGGTATTCCTACGAGCAGTACTTC,CAWDRGYSYEQYF
TRBJ1-1,TRBV5-1,-,TRBD1,TGCGCCAGCAGCCCCGCCGGGACAGGGAACACTGAAGCTTTCTTT,CASSPAGTGNTEAFF
TRBJ2-5,TRBV27,-,TRBD2,TGTGCCAGCAGTGGACTAGCGGGGGGCCGAGAGACCCAGTACTTC,CASSGLAGGRETQYF
TRBJ2-3,TRBV11-3,once,-,TGTGCCAGCAGCGTATCCCGAGGGTTTCCTAGCACAGATACGCAGTATTTT,CASSVSRGFPSTDTQYF
TRBJ1-1,TRBV2,-,TRBD1,TGTGCCAGCAAAACCGGACAGGGAATGAACACTGAAGCTTTCTTT,CASKTGQGMNTEAFF
TRBJ2-2,TRBV28,-,TRBD2,TGTGCCAGCAGTTTTTTTATTCTCGAGGTAGCGGGATACACCGGGGAGCTGTTTTTT,CASSFFILEVAGYTGELFF
TRBJ1-2,TRBV28,-,-,TGCGCCGCCGAGGGTGACTATGGCTACACCTTC,CAAEGDYGYTF
TRBJ2-2,TRBV28,few,-,TGTGCCAGCAGTTTAAGTCAGGGGTATACCGGGGAGCTGTTTTTT,CASSLSQGYTGELFF
TRBJ2-6,TRBV28,-,-,TGTGCCAGCAGTCTGACAGTCGTGGCCAACGTCCTGACTTTC,CASSLTVVANVLTF
TRBJ1-3,TRBV19,-,-,TGTGCCAGTAGTATCAGTCAACACTCTGGAAACACCATATATTTT,CASSISQHSGNTIYF
TRBJ2-5,TRBV29-1,-,-,TGCAGCGTTGGTGGAGAAGAGACCCAGTACTTC,CSVGGEETQYF
TRBJ1-2,TRBV4-2,-,-,TGTGCCAGCAGCCAACGACAGAACACTAACTATGGCTACACCTTC,CASSQRQNTNYGYTF
TRBJ2-2,TRBV5-1,-,TRBD1,TGCGCCAGCAGCTTGGCGGACAGGGCCAATTGGAAGCTGTTTTTT,CASSLADRANWKLFF
TRBJ1-2,TRBV7-9,-,TRBD1,TGTGCCAGCAGCTTAGTGGGGACAGATAACTATGGCTACACCTTC,CASSLVGTDNYGYTF